This T cell receptor beta chain was identified in a study of T cell responses to AZD1222 COVID-19 vaccine. Overall study results and limits: Two doses of AZD1222 preceded a rise in Spike-specific TCR breadth and depth. The donor group comprised mostly white British people and more females; the analysis possibly underestimated clonal diversity.

Libraries were prepared by immunoSEQ multiplex PCR; TCRdb keeps only in-frame clonotypes and omits some of them. The sample holds 90,000 to 130,000 clones, approximately 90% seen once. The length of the CDR3 is 17 residues. Looked up from germline, CDR1 is SGHNT and CDR2 is YENEEA. V lost 5 bases, J lost 5 bases, and 16 bases stayed unmatched. For this clone: Antigen specificity is unknown.

The specimen comprised peripheral blood, sampled 28 days after the second AZD1222 dose. This clonotype was obtained from an adult who received the AZD1222 COVID-19 vaccine. The V call is TRBV11-3, the J call TRBJ1-2; TRBD1 agrees at 8 bases. The CDR3 DNA follows: TGTGCCAGCAGCACTACCCCCCCAGGGGGCATGAATTATGGCTACACCTTC. Translated, it gives CASSTTPPGGMNYGYTF.